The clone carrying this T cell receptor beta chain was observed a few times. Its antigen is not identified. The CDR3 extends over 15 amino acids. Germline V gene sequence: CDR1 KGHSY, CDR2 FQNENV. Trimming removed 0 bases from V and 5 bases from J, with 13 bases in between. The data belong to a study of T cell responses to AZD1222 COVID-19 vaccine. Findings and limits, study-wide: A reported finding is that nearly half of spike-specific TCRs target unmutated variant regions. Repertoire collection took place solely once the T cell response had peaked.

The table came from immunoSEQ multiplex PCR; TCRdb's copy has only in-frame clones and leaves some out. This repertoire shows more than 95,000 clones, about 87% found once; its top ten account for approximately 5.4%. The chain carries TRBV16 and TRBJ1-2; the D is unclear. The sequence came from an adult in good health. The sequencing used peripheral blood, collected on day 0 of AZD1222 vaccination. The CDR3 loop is CASSQSRLFDYGYTF. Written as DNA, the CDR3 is TGTGCCAGCAGCCAATCGAGGCTTTTTGATTATGGCTACACCTTC.